The T cell receptor (beta chain) described here comes from a study of OX40 agonist ivuxolimab in advanced cancers. About the full investigation: Ivuxolimab was an agonistic, fully human IgG2 monoclonal antibody directed against OX40 (CD134), a costimulatory receptor. Intravenous ivuxolimab was administered to patients every 2 weeks at six dose levels: 0.01, 0.1, 0.3, 1.5, 3 and 10 mg/kg. Partial responses occurred in three dose-escalation patients: two with cutaneous melanoma and one with hepatocellular carcinoma. The paper reports the monotherapy dose-escalation portion (N of about 50 patients) of the phase I ivuxolimab trial. Patients were allowed to have had prior anti-PD-1, anti-PD-L1 or anti-CTLA-4 therapy, and around 41% of the dose-escalation patients had previously received checkpoint inhibitors. The purpose of peripheral TCRbeta sequencing was to test whether ivuxolimab changed TCR sequence diversity and led to clonal T-cell expansion. In the dose-escalation cohort, approximately 80% of patients were male, and the mean age was roughly 56 years with a range of roughly 20 to 80. Of the approximately 54 dose-escalation patients, hepatocellular carcinoma was present in approximately 20, melanoma in roughly 15, renal cell carcinoma in 9 and head and neck cancer in 9. On the study overall, not on this receptor specifically: Low levels of normalized T-cell clonal expansion were also seen in some patients who did not respond. After ivuxolimab, more expanded clones were found on average in CD8+ T cells than in CD4+ T cells. Partial responders in the 0.1-3.0 mg/kg groups had among the lowest normalized peripheral clonal expansion, especially among CD8+ T cells. Clonal expansion of both CD4+ and CD8+ blood T cells was observed from baseline to week 6 at doses 0.1 to 3.0 mg/kg. The antigen specificity of the clonally expanded peripheral T cells was not determined.

Genomic DNA was extracted from sorted cells for sequencing of the TCRbeta CDR3 region. TCRbeta CDR3 regions were sequenced using the immunoSEQ Assay. The source is immuneACCESS, and TCRdb retained only in-frame sequences with V and J called. Part of the clones is not carried over; for the studies checked, unresolved V genes explain less than half of this, and the remainder is unexplained. Within this sample are 60,000 to 95,000 clones, with about 85% of them counted one time only. Of the sample, 0.65% to 0.8% falls within the top ten clones. Details on this clone: Its antigen remains unidentified. Base qualities are not recorded, but no much larger clone differs from it by a single base.

Patients with a history of autoimmune disease or receiving systemic immunosuppression were excluded from the trial. Peripheral blood for TCR sequencing was collected from all dose cohorts at baseline, on cycle 4 day 1, and on cycle 7 day 1. Samples were obtained from an open-label, multicenter, first-in-human phase I dose-escalation trial of ivuxolimab. Adults with locally advanced or metastatic melanoma, renal cell carcinoma, hepatocellular carcinoma or head and neck squamous cell carcinoma were enrolled in the trial. Before TCR sequencing, CD4+ T cells and CD8+ T cells were sorted from peripheral blood as separate populations. V and J lose 4 bases and 0 bases, and a span of 3 bases separates them. The CDR3 numbers 12 residues from cysteine through phenylalanine. Only the CDR3 portion is preserved as DNA: 36 bases, with reading frame beginning at the first base. The germline V gene sets CDR1 to MNHNS and CDR2 to SASEGT.

The specimen comprised CD4+ or CD8+ T cells sorted from blood, sampled in a trial of the OX40 agonist ivuxolimab. The chain was built from TRBV6-1 and TRBJ1-2; the D gene identity is not certain. This receptor was identified in an adult with an advanced solid tumor such as melanoma, head and neck, liver or kidney cancer. The sequenced DNA is TGTGCCAGCAGTGTGGCTAACTATGGCTACACCTTC. Its translation reads: CASSVANYGYTF.